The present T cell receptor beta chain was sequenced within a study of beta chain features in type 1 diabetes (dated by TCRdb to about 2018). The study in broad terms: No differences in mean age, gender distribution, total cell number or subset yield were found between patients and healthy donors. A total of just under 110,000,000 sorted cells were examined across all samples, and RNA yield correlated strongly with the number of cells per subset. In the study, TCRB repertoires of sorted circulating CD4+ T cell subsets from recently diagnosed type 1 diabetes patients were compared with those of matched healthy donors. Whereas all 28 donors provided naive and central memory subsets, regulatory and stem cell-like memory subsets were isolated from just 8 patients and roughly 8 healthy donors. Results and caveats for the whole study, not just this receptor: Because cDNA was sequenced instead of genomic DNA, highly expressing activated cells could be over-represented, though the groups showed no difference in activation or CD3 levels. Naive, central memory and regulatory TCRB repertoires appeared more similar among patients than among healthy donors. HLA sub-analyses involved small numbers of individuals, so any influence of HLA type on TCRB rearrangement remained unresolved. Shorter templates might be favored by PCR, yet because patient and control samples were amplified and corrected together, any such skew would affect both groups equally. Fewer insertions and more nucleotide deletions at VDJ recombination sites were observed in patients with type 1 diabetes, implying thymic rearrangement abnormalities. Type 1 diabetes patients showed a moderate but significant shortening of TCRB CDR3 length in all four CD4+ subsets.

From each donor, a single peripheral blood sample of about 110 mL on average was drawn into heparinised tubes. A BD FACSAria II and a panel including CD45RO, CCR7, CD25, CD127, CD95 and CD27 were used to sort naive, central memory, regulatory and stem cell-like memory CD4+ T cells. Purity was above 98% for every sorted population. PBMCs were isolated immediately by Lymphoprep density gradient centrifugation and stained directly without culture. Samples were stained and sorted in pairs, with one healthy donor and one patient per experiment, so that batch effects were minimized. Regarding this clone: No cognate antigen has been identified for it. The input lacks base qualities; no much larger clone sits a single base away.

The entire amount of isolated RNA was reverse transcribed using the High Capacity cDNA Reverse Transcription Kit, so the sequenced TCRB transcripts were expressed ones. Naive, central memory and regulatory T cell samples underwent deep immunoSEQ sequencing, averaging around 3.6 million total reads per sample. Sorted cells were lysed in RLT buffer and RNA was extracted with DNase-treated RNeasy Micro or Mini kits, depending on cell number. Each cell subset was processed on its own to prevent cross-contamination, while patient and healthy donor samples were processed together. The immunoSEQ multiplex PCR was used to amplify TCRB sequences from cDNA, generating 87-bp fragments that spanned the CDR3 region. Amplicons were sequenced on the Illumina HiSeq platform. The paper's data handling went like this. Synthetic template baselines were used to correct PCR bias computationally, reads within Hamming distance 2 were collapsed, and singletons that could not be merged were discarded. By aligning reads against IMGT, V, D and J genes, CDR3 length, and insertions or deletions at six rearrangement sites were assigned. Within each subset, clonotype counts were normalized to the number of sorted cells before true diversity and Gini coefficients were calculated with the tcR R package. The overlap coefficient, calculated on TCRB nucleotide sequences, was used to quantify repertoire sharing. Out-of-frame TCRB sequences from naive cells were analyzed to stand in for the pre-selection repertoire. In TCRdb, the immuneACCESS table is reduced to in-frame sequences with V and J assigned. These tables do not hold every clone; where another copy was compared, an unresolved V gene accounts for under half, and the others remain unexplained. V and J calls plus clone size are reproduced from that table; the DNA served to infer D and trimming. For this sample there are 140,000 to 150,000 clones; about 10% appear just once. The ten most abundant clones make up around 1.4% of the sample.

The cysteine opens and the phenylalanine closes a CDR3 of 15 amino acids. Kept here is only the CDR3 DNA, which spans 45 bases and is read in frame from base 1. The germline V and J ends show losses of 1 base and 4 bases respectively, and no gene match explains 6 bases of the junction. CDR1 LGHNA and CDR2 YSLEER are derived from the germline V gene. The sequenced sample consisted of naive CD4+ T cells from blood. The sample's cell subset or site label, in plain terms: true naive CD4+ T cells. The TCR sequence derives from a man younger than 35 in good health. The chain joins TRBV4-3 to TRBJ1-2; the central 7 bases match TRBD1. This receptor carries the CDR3 CASSQVITGAYGYTF. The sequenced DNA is TGCGCCAGCAGCCAAGTTATTACAGGGGCCTATGGCTACACCTTC.